Shown below are 30 T cell receptor beta chains from a single sample sequenced in a study of molecular identifiers for immune sequencing clone quantification. TCRdb passed the PCR reads through MiXCR, listing each CDR3 protein once. The table records about 510,000 distinct CDR3 sequences, 25% of them present only once. Sequencing was performed on naive CD8+ T cells from blood, with Jurkat cell RNA spiked in. The sample's subset: FACS-sorted CD8+CD4-CCR7+CD45RA+ naive T cells. The receptors were gathered from a human donor in good health. Some libraries in this study had Jurkat cell RNA spiked in.

As regards this clonotype: A much larger clonotype is one base distant, so this may be a read error. The chain combines TRBV7-2 with TRBJ2-3; 10 bases are shared with TRBD1. The CDR3 extends over 16 amino acids. Germline V gene data show CDR1 as SGHTA and CDR2 as FQGNSA. This CDR3 is CASSLAGTGATGTQYF. The CDR3 DNA reads as TGTGCCAGCAGCTTAGCCGGGACAGGGGCCACAGGTACGCAGTATTTT. Using reference TRBV7-2 and TRBJ2-3 for the parts outside the CDR3, the full variable domain is GAGVSQSPSNKVTEKGKDVELRCDPISGHTALYWYRQSLGQGLEFLIYFQGNSAPDKSGLPSDRFSAERTGGSVSTLTIQRTQQEDSAVYLCASSLAGTGATGTQYFGPGTRLTVL.

At least ten counts were recorded for this clonotype. The genes are TRBV28 and TRBJ2-1, with unresolved D. This CDR3 comprises 15 residues. Trimming cost V 6 bases and J 2 bases, with 14 bases left between them. Germline CDR1 and CDR2: MDHEN and SYDVKM. Here the CDR3 DNA reads TGTGCCAGCAGCTCAGACACGGTAGCCTACAATGAGCAGTTCTTC. Amino acid sequence: CASSSDTVAYNEQFF.

In its sample, this clonotype was seen a few times. This chain links TRBV3-1 with TRBJ2-2, with D perhaps TRBD1 (6 bases). The CDR3 length is 16 residues. V was shortened by 1 base and J by 4 bases, with 13 bases between the two germline ends. Germline V gene data show CDR1 as LGHDT and CDR2 as YNNKEL (reference sequence). Here the CDR3 reads CASSQVPDSPTGELFF. The DNA for the CDR3 is TGTGCCAGCAGCCAAGTCCCGGACAGTCCCACCGGGGAGCTGTTTTTT.

This clonotype occurred a few times. The rearrangement uses TRBV7-9 and TRBJ1-1; 7 bases are a match to TRBD1. Trimming took 1 base from V and 2 from J; bases not matched to a gene: 4. Germline CDR1 reads SEHNR; CDR2 reads FQNEAQ (reference sequence). The CDR3 runs to 15 residues. The chain's CDR3 is CASSLGQGSNTEAFF. The CDR3 DNA reads TGTGCCAGCAGCTTAGGACAGGGAAGCAACACTGAAGCTTTCTTT.

Notes on this clonotype: A much larger clone differs by one base, so this may be a read error. The CDR3 protein is CSAFALAGGFTDTQYF. The CDR3 DNA follows: TGCAGTGCCTTCGCACTAGCGGGAGGGTTCACAGATACGCAGTATTTT. The chain combines TRBV20-1 with TRBJ2-3; 13 bases align to TRBD2. Trimming at V came to 6 bases and at J to 2 bases, leaving 8 bases not matched to a gene. CDR1 is DFQATT, CDR2 SNEGSKA, per germline (reference sequence). The CDR3 runs to 16 residues.

This chain uses TRBV12-3 or TRBV12-4 with TRBJ2-1, with D tentatively TRBD1 (5 bases). Trimming removed 3 bases at V and 0 bases at J, with 18 bases between. This CDR3 spans 18 amino acids. In DNA form, the CDR3 reads TGTGCCAGCAGTTTTTTCAGGACAATGAGGAGCTCCTACAATGAGCAGTTCTTC. It encodes CASSFFRTMRSSYNEQFF.

To note about this clonotype: The junction departs from germline at one end; a sequencing error may be responsible. The chain has TRBV4-2 and TRBJ2-7; no reliable D call. The CDR3 is 13 residues long. Germline loops: CDR1 LGHNA, CDR2 YNFKEQ. The CDR3 nucleotides are TGTGCCCGCAGCCCCGCTCCGGGCCACGAGCAGTACTTC. It is translated as CARSPAPGHEQYF.

This clonotype has only a few counts. The chain is built from TRBV7-9 and TRBJ2-5; possible D gene TRBD2, 5 bases. V was shortened by 4 bases and J by 10 bases, with 22 bases between the two germline ends. CDR3 size: 15 residues. Germline values: CDR1 SEHNR, CDR2 FQNEAQ (reference sequence). The CDR3, as DNA: TGTGCCAGCAGCTCGCCAGACTACGACCCGGTGGTCCAGTACTTC. It codes for CASSSPDYDPVVQYF.

This clonotype was found a few times. V is TRBV19 and J is TRBJ1-2; 10 bases are a match to TRBD1. Germline V CDR1 and CDR2: LNHDA, SQIVND (reference sequence). J gave up 7 bases and V 6 bases, and 20 bases lay outside the gene matches. This CDR3 has 18 amino acids. CDR3 in DNA: TGTGCCAGTAGCAGCGCAGGGGACAGGGGATGGGAAGTGAGTGGCTACACCTTC. Its protein product is CASSSAGDRGWEVSGYTF.

The chain employs TRBV3-1 and TRBJ1-5; no definite D call. From germline, CDR1 is LGHDT and CDR2 YNNKEL (reference sequence). The CDR3 is 13 residues long. V lost 6 bases and J 0 bases, leaving 6 bases between the germline ends. This CDR3 reads CASRENSNQPQHF. In DNA form, the CDR3 reads TGTGCCAGCAGGGAGAATAGCAATCAGCCCCAGCATTTT.

This clonotype was seen at least ten times. This chain connects TRBV20-1 to TRBJ1-1, with 9 nucleotides matching TRBD1. With 0 bases clipped from V and 0 bases from J, the junction kept 8 bases outside the gene matches. The CDR3 has 17 residues. Germline V gene lookup returns CDR1 DFQATT and CDR2 SNEGSKA (reference sequence). The CDR3 DNA reads TGCAGTGCTAGAGATGAGTTGGACAGGGGCATGAACACTGAAGCTTTCTTT. Amino acids: CSARDELDRGMNTEAFF.

This chain connects TRBV6-5 to TRBJ2-1; 14 bases fit TRBD2. This CDR3 has 17 residues. The trim removed 4 bases at V and 0 bases at J, leaving 2 bases unmatched. In germline, CDR1 is MNHEY, CDR2 SVGAGI. The chain's CDR3 is CASSFGTSGSSYNEQFF. CDR3 DNA sequence: TGTGCCAGCAGTTTCGGGACTAGCGGGAGCTCCTACAATGAGCAGTTCTTC.

The table lists this clonotype with many counts. This chain connects TRBV6-2 or TRBV6-3 to TRBJ1-5; D not certain. The CDR3 contains 13 residues. From germline, CDR1 is MNHEY and CDR2 SVGEGT. V was cut by 2 bases and J by 3 bases, with 5 bases left in between. The CDR3 sequence: CASSYRDNQPQHF. DNA for the CDR3: TGTGCCAGCAGTTACCGGGACAATCAGCCCCAGCATTTT.

This clonotype was seen at least ten times. Here the CDR3 reads CASSLGTGYPEQYF. CDR3 bases: TGTGCCAGCAGCTTAGGGACAGGGTACCCCGAGCAGTACTTC. This rearrangement joins TRBV7-8 to TRBJ2-7; 8 bases align to TRBD1. The V gene's germline CDR1 is SGHVS and CDR2 FQNEAQ. This CDR3 comprises 14 residues. V lost 1 base and J lost 6; bases outside the gene matches: 5.

This rearrangement joins TRBV27 to TRBJ2-7; 7 nucleotides agree with TRBD1. Unmatched junction bases numbered 9, after V lost 8 bases and J lost 2 bases. This CDR3 has 14 residues. Germline V lookup: CDR1 MNHEY, CDR2 SMNVEV (reference sequence). The CDR3 DNA reads as TGTGCCAGCTCGAGGGGGACAGAAACCTACGAGCAGTACTTC. This translates into CASSRGTETYEQYF.

This clonotype was detected ten times or more. The V call is TRBV30, the J call TRBJ2-3; D may be TRBD2 (5 bases). This CDR3 is built from 13 residues. Germline CDR1 GTSNPN, CDR2 SVGIG (reference sequence). V was pared by 2 bases and J by 2 bases, with 8 bases between. The CDR3 here is CAWSRESTDTQYF. CDR3 coding DNA: TGTGCCTGGAGTAGGGAGTCCACAGATACGCAGTATTTT.

This clonotype showed up just a few times. The CDR3 loop reads CASIPTGSGNTEAFF. The CDR3 nucleotides read TGTGCCAGCATCCCGACAGGGTCGGGGAACACTGAAGCTTTCTTT. This chain joins TRBV12-3 or TRBV12-4 and TRBJ1-1, with TRBD1 matching 7 bases. This CDR3 region has 15 residues. Trimming removed 7 bases from V and 1 base from J; junction bases left unmatched: 9.

J is TRBJ2-3 and V is TRBV9, with a tentative D call TRBD2 (5 bases). Trimming pared 0 bases from V and 0 bases from J, leaving 14 bases between. CDR1 is SGDLS and CDR2 is YYNGEE in the germline V gene. The CDR3 has 17 amino acids. The CDR3 nucleotides read TGTGCCAGCAGCGTAGAGAGGGATACGCTTAGCACAGATACGCAGTATTTT. Its protein is CASSVERDTLSTDTQYF.

The chain recombines TRBV2 with TRBJ2-5, with D possibly matching TRBD1 (6 bases). V lost 3 bases to trimming and J lost 6 bases, with 11 bases between them. In germline, CDR1 is SNHLY, CDR2 FYNNEI. The CDR3 sequence is 13 residues long. In nucleotides, the CDR3 is TGTGCCAGCAGTGAGTCAGGGGCCCAGACCCAGTACTTC. Residues: CASSESGAQTQYF. The full variable domain, its missing parts supplied by reference TRBV2 and TRBJ2-5, is EPEVTQTPSHQVTQMGQEVILRCVPISNHLYFYWYRQILGQKVEFLVSFYNNEISEKSEIFDDQFSVERPDGSNFTLKIRSTKLEDSAMYFCASSESGAQTQYFGPGTRLLVL.

The chain uses TRBV12-3 or TRBV12-4 and TRBJ2-3, with D uncertain. V was pared by 6 bases and J by 2 bases, with 6 bases between. The length of the CDR3 is 12 residues. This chain's CDR3 is CASRDDTDTQYF. The CDR3 DNA follows: TGTGCCAGCAGAGACGACACAGATACGCAGTATTTT.

The chain joins TRBV6-5 to TRBJ1-4; 10 bases align to TRBD1. V lost 7 bases, J lost 7 bases, and 3 bases stayed unmatched. In germline, CDR1 is MNHEY, CDR2 SVGAGI. CDR3 length equals 13 residues. The CDR3 region is CASTRDRGEKLFF. The DNA for the CDR3 is TGTGCCAGCACCCGGGACAGGGGTGAAAAACTGTTTTTT.

This clonotype was found many times. The chain has TRBV28 and TRBJ1-6, with D perhaps TRBD1 (6 bases). V was shortened by 11 bases and J by 4 bases, with 12 bases between the two germline ends. The CDR3 loop spans 13 amino acids. Germline CDR1 reads MDHEN; CDR2 reads SYDVKM. CDR3 in amino acids: CAEQGPYNSPLHF. The CDR3 DNA reads TGTGCCGAACAGGGCCCTTATAATTCACCCCTCCACTTT.

In its sample, this clonotype was seen many times. The chain recombines TRBV28 with TRBJ1-5, with 7 bases that match TRBD1. The CDR3 sequence is 14 residues long. V lost 4 bases to trimming and J lost 3 bases; unmatched junction nucleotides: 3. Per germline, CDR1 MDHEN and CDR2 SYDVKM. The CDR3 nucleotides are TGTGCCAGCAGTTGGGGACAGTACAATCAGCCCCAGCATTTT. This translates into CASSWGQYNQPQHF.

Regarding this clonotype: A much larger clone sits a single nucleotide away, making a read error possible. The chain recombines TRBV12-3 or TRBV12-4 with TRBJ2-3; D perhaps matches TRBD1 (8 bases). The CDR3 contains 15 residues. The CDR3 bases are TGTGCCACCTTAAACAGGGGGGGTAGCACAGATACGCGGTATTTT. This gives the protein CATLNRGGSTDTRYF.

This clonotype was found a few times. The chain uses TRBV5-3 and TRBJ2-1; 7 bases line up with TRBD2. TRBV5-3 is identified as an open reading frame with a role that is uncertain. V shed 8 bases, J shed 4 bases, and the junction held 6 bases outside the gene matches. The CDR3 totals 13 residues. The CDR3 region is CASSISGYNEQFF. As DNA, the CDR3 is TGTGCCAGCAGCATTAGCGGGTACAATGAGCAGTTCTTC.

This clonotype was seen only a few times. This rearrangement joins TRBV28 to TRBJ2-1; no reliable D call. V lost 5 bases and J lost 4, with 9 bases in between. There are 13 residues in the CDR3. CDR1 MDHEN and CDR2 SYDVKM come from the germline V gene. CDR3 in DNA: TGTGCCAGCAGTACCCGAGCTTACAATGAGCAGTTCTTC. Amino acid sequence: CASSTRAYNEQFF. Complete variable domain (other parts from reference TRBV28 and TRBJ2-1): DVKVTQSSRYLVKRTGEKVFLECVQDMDHENMFWYRQDPGLGLRLIYFSYDVKMKEKGDIPEGYSVSREKKERFSLILESASTNQTSMYLCASSTRAYNEQFFGPGTRLTVL.

Only a few counts were recorded for this clonotype. This chain connects TRBV10-2 to TRBJ2-3; 13 bases are shared with TRBD2. The CDR3 consists of 16 residues. V dropped 7 bases and J dropped 0; count of bases not matched to a gene: 4. Germline CDR1 WSHSY, CDR2 SAAADI. The chain's CDR3 is CASTPLAGGSTDTQYF. The CDR3 DNA follows: TGCGCCAGCACCCCACTAGCGGGGGGGAGCACAGATACGCAGTATTTT.

This clonotype was found a few times. The chain couples TRBV2 to TRBJ2-7; D ambiguous. The germline CDR1 and CDR2 sequences are SNHLY and FYNNEI. The CDR3 extends over 15 amino acids. The V and J ends lost 3 bases and 0 bases respectively, with 12 bases between them. Here the CDR3 DNA reads TGTGCCAGCAGTGACGGACGTCTCTACTCCTACGAGCAGTACTTC. Amino acids: CASSDGRLYSYEQYF.

The rearrangement joins TRBV7-9 to TRBJ2-1, with a weak D call TRBD1 (6 bases). Germline CDR1 and CDR2: SEHNR and FQNEAQ (reference sequence). Trimming shortened V by 11 bases and J by 3 bases, and 17 bases separated the two germline ends. This CDR3 spans 14 amino acids. CDR3 in DNA: TGTGCCGGCTCCGGGACATTCGACTACAATGAGCAGTTCTTC. Translated, it gives CAGSGTFDYNEQFF.

This clonotype has only a few counts. The V gene is TRBV9, the J gene TRBJ2-5; 9 bases map to TRBD1. The V and J ends lost 6 bases and 3 bases, in that order; junction bases with no gene match: 6. The CDR3 sequence is 14 residues long. Germline V gene sequence: CDR1 SGDLS, CDR2 YYNGEE. The CDR3 is CASKPTGGEETQYF. The CDR3 region has the DNA TGTGCCAGCAAACCGACAGGGGGGGAAGAGACCCAGTACTTC.